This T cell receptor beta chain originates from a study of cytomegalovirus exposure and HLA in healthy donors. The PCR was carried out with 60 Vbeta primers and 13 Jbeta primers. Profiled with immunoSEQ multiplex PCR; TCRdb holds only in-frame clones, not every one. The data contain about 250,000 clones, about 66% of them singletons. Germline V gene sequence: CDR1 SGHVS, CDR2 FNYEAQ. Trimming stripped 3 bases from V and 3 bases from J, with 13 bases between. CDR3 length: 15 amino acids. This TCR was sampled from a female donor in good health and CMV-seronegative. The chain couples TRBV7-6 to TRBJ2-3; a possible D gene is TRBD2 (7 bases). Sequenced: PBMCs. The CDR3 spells CASSLGGAPTDTQYF. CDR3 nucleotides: TGTGCCAGCAGCTTGGGGGGGGCGCCGACAGATACGCAGTATTTT.